This passage covers 9 T cell receptor beta chains from one sample sequenced in a study of blood T cells in healthy people across ages. It was with a sample-barcoded 5' primer and a J-beta primer mix that a second PCR of about 7 to 12 cycles was run. TCRdb reprocessed the 5' RACE reads via MiXCR and lists one record per CDR3 protein. The sample lists just under 750,000 distinct CDR3 sequences; about 24% were seen once. Sequencing was performed on blood. These receptors were obtained from a man in his 70s in good health.

The rearrangement joins TRBV6-6 to TRBJ2-7, with TRBD2 matching 7 bases. Germline V gene lookup returns CDR1 MNHNY and CDR2 SVGAGI (reference sequence). The V segment lost 7 bases and the J segment 3 bases; nucleotides outside the gene matches: 9. The CDR3 extends over 14 amino acids. The CDR3 sequence: CASTGLAESYEQYV. CDR3 DNA: TGTGCCAGCACCGGGCTAGCGGAGAGCTACGAGCAGTACGTC.

This clonotype showed up just a few times. The chain links TRBV10-3 to TRBJ1-1; 8 positions agree with TRBD1. Germline CDR1 reads ENHRY; CDR2 reads SYGVKD. Trimming at V came to 4 bases and at J to 0 bases, leaving 4 bases not matched to a gene. The CDR3 has 15 amino acids. The CDR3 bases are TGTGCCATCAGTGTTACAGGGGGTGTGAACACTGAAGCTTTCTTT. It codes for CAISVTGGVNTEAFF.

CDR3 coding DNA: TGTGCCAGCAGCTCCCGGACTAGCGGGAGCAATGAGCAGTTCTTC. This gives the protein CASSSRTSGSNEQFF. The V call is TRBV3-1, the J call TRBJ2-1; 13 nucleotides agree with TRBD2. CDR3 length: 15 amino acids. The germline V gene has CDR1 LGHDT and CDR2 YNNKEL (reference sequence). Unmatched junction bases numbered 4, after V lost 5 bases and J lost 6 bases.

The chain joins TRBV4-3 to TRBJ2-1; maybe TRBD1 (5 bases). Germline CDR1 and CDR2: LGHNA and YSLEER. V shed 4 bases and J shed 6 bases, with 19 bases lying between them. This CDR3 comprises 16 residues. DNA for the CDR3: TGCGCCAGCAGCCGGCCCGGAAGGGGTACTATCAATGAGCAGTTCTTC. This sequence encodes CASSRPGRGTINEQFF.

This clonotype was observed at least ten times. The chain combines TRBV20-1 with TRBJ2-6, with D uncertain. The V end was cut by 3 bases, the J end by 2 bases, with 17 bases between. The CDR3 runs 17 residues. CDR1 and CDR2 (germline): DFQATT, SNEGSKA (reference sequence). The CDR3 sequence: CSASGFGSRTGANVLTF. CDR3 in DNA: TGCAGTGCTAGTGGGTTCGGCTCTCGTACTGGGGCCAACGTCCTGACTTTC.

This clonotype was detected ten times or more. The rearrangement joins TRBV12-3 or TRBV12-4 to TRBJ2-3; D may be TRBD2 (5 bases). Deletions cut 6 bases from V and 2 bases from J, with 6 bases between. The CDR3 runs to 12 residues. Written as DNA, the CDR3 is TGTGCCAGCAGCGGGAACACAGATACGCAGTATTTT. This sequence encodes CASSGNTDTQYF.

The rearrangement uses TRBV20-1 and TRBJ1-2; the D gene is possibly TRBD1 (5 bases). Trimming took off 4 bases at V and 4 bases at J, with 13 bases between the two ends. The germline V gene has CDR1 DFQATT and CDR2 SNEGSKA (reference sequence). This CDR3 spans 13 amino acids. In nucleotides, the CDR3 is TGCAGTGCTATTAAGGACAATTTCTATGGCTACACCTTC. It yields the protein CSAIKDNFYGYTF.

V is TRBV20-1 and J is TRBJ2-5; D gene uncertain. This CDR3 has 12 residues. From germline, CDR1 is DFQATT and CDR2 SNEGSKA (reference sequence). Trimming left V 3 bases short and J 1 base short, with 6 bases between. The CDR3 sequence is CSASKGQETQYF. In DNA, the CDR3 is TGCAGTGCTAGTAAGGGCCAAGAGACCCAGTACTTC.

This clonotype has a single count. V and J are TRBV10-2 and TRBJ2-1; perhaps TRBD2 as D (6 bases). Looked up from germline, CDR1 is WSHSY and CDR2 is SAAADI. This CDR3 contains 17 residues. With 7 bases removed from V and 0 bases from J, the gap between germline ends came to 19 bases. The CDR3 sequence: CASNKAGSVSSYNEQFF. The CDR3 DNA reads as TGCGCCAGCAATAAGGCGGGGTCAGTAAGCTCCTACAATGAGCAGTTCTTC.